The 23 T cell receptor beta chains presented below share a single source sample, sequenced in a study of cytomegalovirus exposure and HLA in healthy donors. PCR used 60 Vbeta primers and 13 Jbeta primers. Sequencing used immunoSEQ multiplex PCR; TCRdb keeps in-frame clones, though not all of them. The repertoire has some 270,000 clones, under 90% of them found once; the top ten carry about 0.3%. The sequenced sample was PBMCs. The receptor set was obtained from a girl aged 2 to 10 in good health and CMV-seronegative.

The gene calls are TRBV5-1 and TRBJ2-5; a possible D gene is TRBD1 (5 bases). Germline CDR1 is SGHRS and CDR2 is YFSETQ. Trimming removed 4 bases from V and 4 bases from J, with 14 bases in between. This CDR3 region has 14 residues. CDR3 sequence reads: CASSVDSFGETQYF. CDR3 sequence (DNA): TGCGCCAGCAGCGTCGACAGTTTCGGAGAGACCCAGTACTTC.

The V call is TRBV19, the J call TRBJ2-2, with D possibly TRBD2 on 6 matching bases. The germline V gene has CDR1 LNHDA and CDR2 SQIVND (reference sequence). V was clipped by 3 bases and J by 3 bases, with 14 bases between them. This CDR3 region has 16 residues. For the CDR3, the DNA is TGTGCCAGTAGTATCCTCCGCGGGATGGACACCGGGGAGCTGTTTTTT. The encoded protein is CASSILRGMDTGELFF. The whole variable domain, remainder taken from reference TRBV19 and TRBJ2-2, is DGGITQSPKYLFRKEGQNVTLSCEQNLNHDAMYWYRQDPGQGLRLIYYSQIVNDFQKGDIAEGYSVSREKKESFPLTVTSAQKNPTAFYLCASSILRGMDTGELFFGEGSRLTVL.

This chain joins TRBV9 and TRBJ2-1, with 7 positions matching TRBD2. The length of the CDR3 is 14 residues. Germline V CDR1 and CDR2: SGDLS, YYNGEE. Trimming cost V 3 bases and J 5 bases; bases outside gene matches: 5. CDR3 loop: CASSEREGHNEQFF. The CDR3 nucleotides are TGTGCCAGCAGCGAGAGGGAGGGCCACAATGAGCAGTTCTTC.

This clone was seen only a few times. The J gene is TRBJ1-1, the V gene TRBV29-1; no clear D. Trimming took 1 base from V and 1 from J, leaving 7 bases between them. The CDR3 covers 13 residues. Per germline, CDR1 SQVTM and CDR2 ANQGSEA. CDR3 nucleotide sequence: TGCAGCGTTGAAGTTAATTCGAACACTGAAGCTTTCTTT. It specifies CSVEVNSNTEAFF. Full variable domain (outside the CDR3, taken from reference TRBV29-1 and TRBJ1-1): SAVISQKPSRDICQRGTSLTIQCQVDSQVTMMFWYRQQPGQSLTLIATANQGSEATYESGFVIDKFPISRPNLTFSTLTVSNMSPEDSSIYLCSVEVNSNTEAFFGQGTRLTVV.

The gene calls are TRBV28 and TRBJ1-5; 8 nucleotides align to TRBD1. CDR1 MDHEN and CDR2 SYDVKM come from the germline V gene. The CDR3 length is 17 residues. V lost 6 bases, J lost 4 bases, and 14 bases stayed unmatched. The CDR3 DNA follows: TGTGCCAGCAGCGGAAATTCCGGGACAGGATATAATCAGCCCCAGCATTTT. Residues: CASSGNSGTGYNQPQHF.

This clone was detected a few times. The chain links TRBV6-5 to TRBJ1-2; 8 bases are a match to TRBD1. The CDR3 sequence is 14 residues long. After removal of 6 bases from V and 6 bases from J, the junction contained 9 bases not matched to a gene. Germline lookup yields CDR1 MNHEY and CDR2 SVGAGI. CDR3 DNA sequence: TGTGCCAGCAGCCGGGCAGGGGGCTTCCATGGCTACACCTTC. Translation: CASSRAGGFHGYTF.

The rearrangement joins TRBV28 to TRBJ1-5, with a possible D match to TRBD1 (6 bases). CDR3 size: 13 residues. The V gene lost 6 bases and the J gene lost 6 bases, with 12 bases spanning the gap. Per the germline V gene, CDR1 is MDHEN and CDR2 is SYDVKM. The CDR3 loop is CASSGTRVQPQHF. In DNA, the CDR3 is TGTGCCAGCAGCGGGACAAGAGTTCAGCCCCAGCATTTT.

V gene TRBV19 combines with J gene TRBJ2-7, with 7 bases lining up with TRBD2. The CDR3 is 18 residues long. The V gene's germline CDR1 is LNHDA and CDR2 SQIVND (reference sequence). V was clipped by 6 bases and J by 2 bases; unmatched bases: 19. The CDR3 DNA sequence: TGTGCCAGTAGCAGGGATAGCGGGTCGGTATTGGGCACCTACGAGCAGTACTTC. It specifies CASSRDSGSVLGTYEQYF.

The chain links TRBV5-5 to TRBJ2-7; D remains unclear. CDR3 length: 15 amino acids. Germline V gene sequence: CDR1 SGHKS, CDR2 YYEKEE (reference sequence). Deletions cut 0 bases from V and 2 bases from J, with 12 bases between. DNA of the CDR3: TGTGCCAGCAGCTTGGTTTTGGCGGATCCCTACGAGCAGTACTTC. Its protein product is CASSLVLADPYEQYF.

V is TRBV4-2 and J is TRBJ2-1; 8 bases are shared with TRBD2. This CDR3 is built from 16 residues. The J segment lost 5 bases and the V segment lost 0 bases, leaving 6 bases of the junction unmatched. Looked up from germline, CDR1 is LGHNA and CDR2 is YNFKEQ. Written as DNA, the CDR3 is TGTGCCAGCAGCCAAGACCCGCGGGGGGCACACAATGAGCAGTTCTTC. This sequence encodes CASSQDPRGAHNEQFF.

V and J are TRBV14 and TRBJ1-2; D unclear. The CDR3 totals 13 residues. CDR1 is SGHDN, CDR2 FVKESK, per germline. V shed 1 base and J shed 14 bases, with 17 bases lying between them. Here the CDR3 reads CASSQVTRDWRTF. For the CDR3, the DNA is TGTGCCAGCAGCCAAGTTACGAGGGATTGGCGGACCTTC.

This clone was detected a few times. This chain links TRBV2 with TRBJ2-7; TRBD1 matches 8 bases. CDR1 SNHLY and CDR2 FYNNEI come from the germline V gene. Unmatched junction bases numbered 7, after V lost 6 bases and J lost 3 bases. The CDR3 runs to 14 residues. In nucleotides, the CDR3 is TGTGCCAGCAGGGTACCGGGACAGGTCTACGAGCAGTACTTC. Translation: CASRVPGQVYEQYF.

The chain employs TRBV27 and TRBJ1-6; 7 bases agree with TRBD1. Germline lookup yields CDR1 MNHEY and CDR2 SMNVEV (reference sequence). The CDR3 has 13 residues. The ends lost 3 bases at V and 13 bases at J; junction bases unmatched: 6. CDR3 coding DNA: TGTGCCAGCAGTTTCCAACAGGGGCCGCCCCTCCACTTT. It specifies CASSFQQGPPLHF.

Regarding this clone: Other DNA sequences in the same sample also yield this CDR3. This chain links TRBV7-9 with TRBJ1-5; perhaps TRBD1 as D (6 bases). The CDR3 loop spans 14 amino acids. CDR1 SEHNR and CDR2 FQNEAQ come from the germline V gene (reference sequence). The V and J ends lost 4 bases and 3 bases respectively, with 10 bases between them. The CDR3 protein is CASSSRQDNQPQHF. CDR3 DNA: TGTGCCAGCAGCTCACGACAGGACAATCAGCCCCAGCATTTT.

The rearrangement joins TRBV5-1 to TRBJ1-4, with TRBD1 identical over 9 bases. This CDR3 has 16 amino acids. Germline CDR1 reads SGHRS; CDR2 reads YFSETQ. The V gene end was trimmed by 0 bases and the J gene end by 8 bases; junction bases not matched to a gene: 8. CDR3: CASSLAGQGGGEKLFF. In nucleotides, the CDR3 is TGCGCCAGCAGCTTGGCGGGACAGGGCGGAGGGGAAAAACTGTTTTTT.

This clone was seen only a few times. This rearrangement joins TRBV27 to TRBJ2-7, with TRBD1 identical over 8 bases. The germline gives CDR1 MNHEY, CDR2 SMNVEV (reference sequence). With 5 bases clipped from V and 0 bases from J, the junction kept 15 bases outside the gene matches. CDR3 length equals 18 residues. CDR3 region: CASSPIPKGQAYSYEQYF. CDR3 DNA: TGTGCCAGCAGTCCTATTCCAAAGGGACAGGCGTACTCCTACGAGCAGTACTTC.

This clone occurred a few times. The chain uses TRBV2 and TRBJ2-3, with TRBD2 identical over 8 bases. J lost 5 bases, V lost 8 bases, and 15 bases had no gene match. Germline assignment: CDR1 SNHLY and CDR2 FYNNEI. This CDR3 has 16 amino acids. CDR3 sequence (DNA): TGTGCCAGCCGGGCGCAGGTAGCGGGGCTAGGAGATACGCAGTATTTT. Translation: CASRAQVAGLGDTQYF.

This chain links TRBV7-9 with TRBJ2-3; D is unclear. The length of the CDR3 is 15 residues. Deletions cut 1 base from V and 4 bases from J, with 12 bases between. Germline CDR1 is SEHNR and CDR2 is FQNEAQ (reference sequence). The CDR3 sequence: CASSLDLWQSDTQYF. The CDR3 DNA is TGTGCCAGCAGCTTAGATCTGTGGCAGTCAGATACGCAGTATTTT.

This clone was detected only a few times. The rearrangement joins TRBV6-5 to TRBJ2-7, with a tentative D call TRBD1 (6 bases). The CDR3 consists of 15 residues. Between the trimmed V and J ends, which lost 0 bases and 0 bases, there was a span of 9 bases. CDR1 is MNHEY, CDR2 SVGAGI, per germline. Here the CDR3 DNA reads TGTGCCAGCAGTTACTCCGGGACATACTCCTACGAGCAGTACTTC. Encoded protein: CASSYSGTYSYEQYF.

This clone was recorded a few times. This chain joins TRBV11-2 and TRBJ2-3; the match to TRBD1 covers 11 bases. The ends lost 4 bases at V and 4 bases at J; junction bases unmatched: 4. This CDR3 region has 15 residues. The germline gives CDR1 SGHAT, CDR2 FQNNGV. The CDR3 here is CASSWDRGKSDTQYF. The CDR3 DNA is TGTGCCAGCAGCTGGGACAGGGGGAAGTCAGATACGCAGTATTTT.

The sample holds a few counts of this clone. J is TRBJ2-3 and V is TRBV9; D is ambiguous. The germline CDR1 and CDR2 sequences are SGDLS and YYNGEE. V was trimmed by 2 bases and J by 0 bases, leaving 4 bases between them. The CDR3 runs to 13 residues. The CDR3 bases are TGTGCCAGCAGCGTGACTAGCACAGATACGCAGTATTTT. Amino acids: CASSVTSTDTQYF.

A few counts support this clone. The rearrangement uses TRBV27 and TRBJ1-4, with 7 nucleotides matching TRBD1. V lost 7 bases and J lost 4; bases outside the gene matches: 9. The CDR3 is 15 amino acids. Germline V lookup: CDR1 MNHEY, CDR2 SMNVEV (reference sequence). The CDR3 reads CASKHGDSRNEKLFF. CDR3 nucleotides: TGTGCCAGCAAACACGGGGACAGCCGTAATGAAAAACTGTTTTTT.

As concerns this clone: The same CDR3 also results from other DNA sequences found in this sample. The V call is TRBV27, the J call TRBJ1-6; 7 bases are a match to TRBD1. The length of the CDR3 is 14 residues. Germline V lookup: CDR1 MNHEY, CDR2 SMNVEV (reference sequence). J was trimmed by 4 bases and V by 8 bases; bases with no gene match: 5. The DNA of the CDR3 is TGTGCCAGCTACAAGACAGGGTATAATTCACCCCTCCACTTT. Residues: CASYKTGYNSPLHF.